Each of the 2 T cell receptor beta chains below was sequenced from the same sample in a study of T cell responses to AZD1222 COVID-19 vaccine. Using immunoSEQ multiplex PCR, the repertoire was profiled, and TCRdb retains in-frame clones only, with some absent. There are 95,000 to 150,000 clones in the sample; just over 90% occur only once, and around 5.1% lies in the top ten. The source material was peripheral blood, sampled 28 days after the second AZD1222 dose. Receptors originate from an adult who received the AZD1222 COVID-19 vaccine.

This chain connects TRBV6-2 or TRBV6-3 to TRBJ2-1; weak D call: TRBD2 (6 bases). Germline V gene lookup returns CDR1 MNHEY and CDR2 SVGEGT. The CDR3 has 16 amino acids. Trimming cost V 1 base and J 6 bases, with 16 bases left between them. The CDR3 nucleotides are TGTGCCAGCAGTTACTACCAGCGGCGGGGAGGCAATGAGCAGTTCTTC. Residues: CASSYYQRRGGNEQFF.

This sequence joins TRBV7-2 and TRBJ1-2, with 8 bases identical to TRBD1. Germline CDR1 reads SGHTA; CDR2 reads FQGNSA. This CDR3 has 15 amino acids. The V and J ends lost 5 bases and 8 bases, in that order; junction bases with no gene match: 13. Here the CDR3 reads CASSKDRANLGGYTF. The CDR3 nucleotides are TGTGCCAGCAGCAAGGACAGGGCAAACTTAGGAGGCTACACCTTC.